This T cell receptor (beta chain) comes out of a study of tumor and adjacent non-tumor tissue in lung cancer. V was trimmed by 2 bases and J by 4 bases, leaving 16 bases between them. This CDR3 is 15 amino acids long. The V gene's germline CDR1 is SGHNT and CDR2 YYREEE (reference sequence). The template was RNA from unsorted bulk tissue. This clonotype was seen a single time. TCRbeta libraries were built with three rounds of nested PCR, modified from ARM-PCR. TCRdb reprocessed the multiplex PCR reads with MiXCR, giving one entry per CDR3 protein. This repertoire shows some 78,000 distinct CDR3 sequences, approximately 79% found once; its top ten account for about an eighth.

The receptor comes from a woman aged 50 to 60 with non-small cell lung cancer. The rearrangement uses TRBV5-4 and TRBJ2-7; perhaps TRBD2 as D (5 bases). Sequencing was done on a sample of lung tumor tissue. The CDR3 is CASSFRADFSYEQYF. CDR3 DNA sequence: TGTGCCAGCAGCTTCCGAGCGGACTTCTCATACGAGCAGTACTTC.